This entry lists 3 T cell receptor beta chains sequenced from one sample in a study of OX40 agonist ivuxolimab in advanced cancers. TCRdb's copy holds only in-frame clones and misses some; the assay was immunoSEQ multiplex PCR. Of roughly 87,000 clones listed, about nine tenths are singletons. This specimen consisted of CD4+ or CD8+ T cells sorted from blood, obtained in a trial of the OX40 agonist ivuxolimab. These receptors came from an adult with an advanced solid tumor such as melanoma, head and neck, liver or kidney cancer.

The rearrangement joins TRBV9 to TRBJ1-6, with D hard to call. Per germline, CDR1 SGDLS and CDR2 YYNGEE. The CDR3 runs to 14 residues. V lost 8 bases and J lost 4, with 13 bases in between. CDR3 loop: CASRVGDYNSPLHF. DNA of the CDR3: TGTGCCAGTAGGGTGGGCGATTATAATTCACCCCTCCACTTT.

The chain joins TRBV5-4 to TRBJ2-5, with TRBD2 identical over 9 bases. Germline CDR1 SGHNT, CDR2 YYREEE (reference sequence). There are 18 residues in the CDR3. V trimming: 1 base; J trimming: 5 bases; junction bases outside the gene matches: 15. The CDR3 sequence is CASSLSASGAPRWETQYF. The CDR3 nucleotides read TGTGCCAGCAGCTTGTCGGCTAGCGGGGCCCCTAGGTGGGAGACCCAGTACTTC.

The genes are TRBV19 and TRBJ1-2; TRBD1 matches at 11 bases. CDR1 is LNHDA and CDR2 is SQIVND in the germline V gene (reference sequence). J lost 8 bases, V lost 4 bases, and 6 bases had no gene match. This CDR3 is 14 amino acids long. CDR3 sequence reads: CASSRGQGAGGYTF. The CDR3 DNA reads as TGTGCCAGTAGTAGAGGACAGGGGGCAGGGGGCTACACCTTC.